What follows is one T cell receptor (beta chain) and its context. Its antigen is not identified. These data originate in a study of radiotherapy plus CTLA-4 blockade in lung cancer. General study points: Among reported predictors of response, early blood T cell clone dynamics with interferon-beta performed best. After radiotherapy and ipilimumab, tumor-derived clones expanded in peripheral blood.

V lost 0 bases, J lost 0 bases, and 8 bases stayed unmatched. The CDR3 loop spans 17 amino acids. The germline CDR1 and CDR2 sequences are SGDLS and YYNGEE. The method was immunoSEQ multiplex PCR; TCRdb's version includes in-frame clones alone and lacks a portion of them. The data show about 87,000 clones, around 87% seen once. The sequences come from peripheral blood, collected from a patient treated with radiotherapy plus ipilimumab. The chain has TRBV9 and TRBJ1-1; 7 nucleotides line up with TRBD1. The receptor was isolated from a human donor with non-small cell lung cancer that progressed on radiotherapy plus ipilimumab. The chain's CDR3 is CASSVVTGWGMNTEAFF. Written as DNA, the CDR3 is TGTGCCAGCAGCGTAGTGACAGGGTGGGGAATGAACACTGAAGCTTTCTTT. The full variable domain, rest sourced from reference TRBV9 and TRBJ1-1, is DSGVTQTPKHLITATGQRVTLRCSPRSGDLSVYWYQQSLDQGLQFLIQYYNGEERAKGNILERFSAQQFPDLHSELNLSSLELGDSALYFCASSVVTGWGMNTEAFFGQGTRLTVV.